Listed here are 5 T cell receptor beta chains from one sample, sequenced in a study of T cell repertoires in cytomegalovirus infection. Which antigens these TCRs recognize remains unknown. Using its own MiXCR run on the reads, TCRdb lists one record per CDR3 protein. The sample yields approximately 340,000 distinct CDR3 sequences, 25% to 30% seen once. Here the sequenced sample was cultured PBMCs, taken from culture after CMV antigen stimulation. The receptors were sampled from a human donor in good health (CMV status not recorded). Some clones in this sample may be carry-over from other donors' samples.

A note on this clonotype: It may be a read error: a sequence one base away is much more abundant. J is TRBJ1-1 and V is TRBV6-1; 9 bases match TRBD1. The CDR3 loop spans 13 amino acids. Germline V gives CDR1 MNHNS, CDR2 SASEGT. Trimming removed 10 bases from V and 4 bases from J; junction bases left unmatched: 7. CDR3 nucleotide sequence: TGTGCCAACACCAACAGGGGGCCCACTGAAGCTTTCTTT. It encodes CANTNRGPTEAFF.

The V call is TRBV6-6, the J call TRBJ2-3, with D perhaps matching TRBD1 (5 bases). Germline V gene data show CDR1 as MNHNY and CDR2 as SVGAGI (reference sequence). The ends were cut back, 2 bases at V and 4 bases at J, with 10 bases in the middle. CDR3 length: 14 residues. CDR3 amino acids: CASSYGAGPDTQYF. In DNA, the CDR3 is TGTGCCAGCAGTTACGGGGCAGGGCCAGATACGCAGTATTTT.

The chain has TRBV19 and TRBJ1-3; TRBD1 agrees at 9 bases. V dropped 7 bases and J dropped 0; count of bases not matched to a gene: 7. The CDR3 spans 16 residues. Germline V gene lookup returns CDR1 LNHDA and CDR2 SQIVND (reference sequence). The DNA of the CDR3 is TGTGCCAGTATTGACAGGGGGTCGGGCTCTGGAAACACCATATATTTT. This gives the protein CASIDRGSGSGNTIYF.

The chain combines TRBV12-3 or TRBV12-4 with TRBJ1-5, with 11 bases aligning to TRBD1. The CDR3 extends over 18 amino acids. V trimming: 6 bases; J trimming: 1 base; junction bases outside the gene matches: 11. The CDR3 sequence: CASSSRGTGGGSNQPQHF. DNA for the CDR3: TGTGCCAGCAGCTCCCGAGGGACAGGGGGAGGAAGCAATCAGCCCCAGCATTTT.

This chain connects TRBV7-3 to TRBJ2-6; a weak D match, TRBD1 (6 bases). Germline-derived CDR1 and CDR2 are SGHTA and FQGTGA. This CDR3 is 15 amino acids long. Deletions cut 1 base from V and 11 bases from J, with 15 bases between. This CDR3 is CASSLMTGGRDVLTF. DNA of the CDR3: TGTGCCAGCAGCTTAATGACAGGCGGCCGGGACGTCCTGACTTTC. The complete variable domain, with remaining parts taken from reference TRBV7-3 and TRBJ2-6, reads GAGVSQTPSNKVTEKGKYVELRCDPISGHTALYWYRQSLGQGPEFLIYFQGTGAADDSGLPNDRFFAVRPEGSVSTLKIQRTERGDSAVYLCASSLMTGGRDVLTFGAGSRLTVL.